This T cell receptor (beta chain) was found in a study of blood T cell repertoires in COVID-19. Across the whole study: T cells, B-cell-depleted T cells, or PBMCs supplied cDNA or gDNA.

Trimming took off 5 bases at V and 3 bases at J, with 16 bases between the two ends. This CDR3 is built from 15 residues. Germline V gene lookup returns CDR1 SNHLY and CDR2 FYNNEI. The repertoire was sequenced with immunoSEQ multiplex PCR; TCRdb's copy has only in-frame clones and lacks some. The table includes 250,000 to 300,000 clones, 75% to 90% detected once. The sample was peripheral blood. The chain couples TRBV2 to TRBJ1-2; no reliable D call. The sequence was collected from a woman between 45 and 60 years old who had recovered from COVID-19. The CDR3 DNA follows: TGTGCCAGCAGTCGTAGGACCGGGAGTTACTATGGCTACACCTTC. It translates to CASSRRTGSYYGYTF.